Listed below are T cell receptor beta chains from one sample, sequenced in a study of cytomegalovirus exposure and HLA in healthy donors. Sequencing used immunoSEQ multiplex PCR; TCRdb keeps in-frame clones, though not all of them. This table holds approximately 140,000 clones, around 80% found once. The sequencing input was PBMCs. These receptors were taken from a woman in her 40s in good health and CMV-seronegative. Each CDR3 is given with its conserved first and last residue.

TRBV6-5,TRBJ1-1,CASSESAVVGAFF
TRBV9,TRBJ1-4,CASSASGGNEKLFF
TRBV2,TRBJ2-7,CASSPGTSPYEQYF
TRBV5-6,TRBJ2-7,CASSARTGGYEQYF
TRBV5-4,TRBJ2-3,CASSFRRDTQYF
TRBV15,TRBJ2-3,CATSRVGTDTQYF
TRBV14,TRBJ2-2,CASSQRIPNQNTGELFF
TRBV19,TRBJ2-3,CASSMGGGSTDTQYF
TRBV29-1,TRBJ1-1,CSAGKGDTEAFF
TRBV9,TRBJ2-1,CASSPGAGDYNEQFF
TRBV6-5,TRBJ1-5,CASRAQGSNQPQHF
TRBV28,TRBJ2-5,CASSQTPYQETQYF
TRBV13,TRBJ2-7,CASSLLAGGPGEQYF
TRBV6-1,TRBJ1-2,CASSWGSFNYGYTF
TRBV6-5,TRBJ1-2,CASSNTGHLFYGYTF
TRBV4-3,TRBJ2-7,CASSQDYPGVNSYEQYF
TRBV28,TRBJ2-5,CASSLGTPFDQETQYF
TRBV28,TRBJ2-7,CASSFRWTYYEQYF
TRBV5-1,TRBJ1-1,CASSLDNRQGSTEAFF
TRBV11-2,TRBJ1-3,CASSLVKGLYRPGNTIYF
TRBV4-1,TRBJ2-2,CASSQVRESPTGELFF
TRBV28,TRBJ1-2,CASSFSSGTGLSNYGYTF
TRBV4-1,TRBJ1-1,CASSLTPTGMNTEAFF
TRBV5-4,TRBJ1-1,CASSSVSTEAFF
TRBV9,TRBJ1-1,CASSDRVHTEAFF
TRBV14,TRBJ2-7,CASSRSEGTGDEQYF
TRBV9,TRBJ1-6,CASSLGQATSYNSPLHF
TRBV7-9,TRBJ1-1,CASTRDGPVRKAFF
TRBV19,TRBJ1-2,CASNDRHTNYGYTF
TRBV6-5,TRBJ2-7,CASSYPRGREQYF
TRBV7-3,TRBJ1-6,CASSLMGGDNSPLHF
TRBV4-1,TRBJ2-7,CASSQTTGNSYEQYF
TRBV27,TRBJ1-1,CASSPNMNTEAFF
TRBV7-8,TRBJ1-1,CASSFGGVGTEAFF
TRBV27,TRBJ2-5,CASQRVGASGSVTQYF
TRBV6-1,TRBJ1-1,CASSRSHRANTEAFF
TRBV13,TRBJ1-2,CASSPQGLYGYTF
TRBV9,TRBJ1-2,CASSGDRGSGYTF
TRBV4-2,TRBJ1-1,CASSQDSTGNTEAFF
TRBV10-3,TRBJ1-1,CAISIATGLNTEAFF
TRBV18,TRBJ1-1,CASSPGQVITEAFF
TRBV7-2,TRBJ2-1,CASSSRDRGPYNEQFF
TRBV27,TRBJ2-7,CASSLTGVSYEQYF
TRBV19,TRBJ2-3,CASSTGRARGKDTQYF
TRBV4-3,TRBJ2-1,CASSQDRVAGSKERYYNEQFF
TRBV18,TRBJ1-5,CASSPSGNQPQHF
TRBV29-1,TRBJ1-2,CSVRTGGNYGYTF
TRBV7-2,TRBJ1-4,CASSQQGTGEKLFF
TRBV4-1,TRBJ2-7,CASSQDVGQGVQEQYF
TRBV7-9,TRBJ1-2,CASSPGQGADGYTF
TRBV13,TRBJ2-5,CASTSLGGEKETQYF
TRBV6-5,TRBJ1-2,CASSYAGGKDYTF
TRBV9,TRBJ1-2,CASSLTGADGYTF
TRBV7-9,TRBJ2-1,CAQQASQAHNEQFF
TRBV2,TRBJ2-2,CASSEPQAANTGELFF
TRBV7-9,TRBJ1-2,CASSFNRDNGYTF
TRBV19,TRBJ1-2,CAIRERDSYGYTF
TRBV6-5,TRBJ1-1,CASSYGGRLNTEAFF
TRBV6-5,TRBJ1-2,CATISGRGPNYGYTF
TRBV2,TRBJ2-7,CASSGDRGRRQYF